The 20 T cell receptor beta chains presented below share a single source sample, sequenced in a study of OX40 agonist ivuxolimab in advanced cancers. The table came from immunoSEQ multiplex PCR; TCRdb's copy has only in-frame clones and leaves some out. This sample yields tens of thousands of clones, of which 65% to 85% are seen a single time; over 3.5% belongs to the top ten. The starting material was CD4+ or CD8+ T cells sorted from blood, obtained in a trial of the OX40 agonist ivuxolimab. These receptor sequences come from an adult with an advanced solid tumor such as melanoma, head and neck, liver or kidney cancer.

The genes are TRBV7-2 and TRBJ1-2; D is ambiguous. V was shortened by 5 bases and J by 4 bases, with 11 bases between the two germline ends. In germline, CDR1 is SGHTA, CDR2 FQGNSA. CDR3 size: 13 residues. The CDR3 is CASSTPPIYGYTF. The CDR3 DNA reads as TGTGCCAGCAGCACGCCGCCTATCTATGGCTACACCTTC.

The rearrangement links TRBV7-9 to TRBJ1-2, with unresolved D. Trimming removed 5 bases from V and 6 bases from J, with 10 bases in between. CDR3 length: 12 amino acids. Germline lookup yields CDR1 SEHNR and CDR2 FQNEAQ (reference sequence). CDR3 bases: TGTGCCAGCAGCCAGACCTTTGATGGCTACACCTTC. The encoded protein is CASSQTFDGYTF.

The chain joins TRBV6-5 to TRBJ1-1; D might be TRBD1 (5 bases). Germline V gene lookup returns CDR1 MNHEY and CDR2 SVGAGI. The CDR3 contains 14 residues. V lost 6 bases, J lost 0 bases, and 11 bases lay in between. The CDR3 reads CASRGRSMNTEAFF. CDR3 in DNA: TGTGCCAGCAGGGGGCGGAGCATGAACACTGAAGCTTTCTTT.

This CDR3 is CASSLAGREQFF. Written as DNA, the CDR3 is TGTGCCAGCAGCTTGGCGGGGCGGGAGCAGTTCTTC. The chain carries TRBV5-4 and TRBJ2-1; D is perhaps TRBD1 or TRBD2 (5 bases each). The length of the CDR3 is 12 residues. Germline V gene sequence: CDR1 SGHNT, CDR2 YYREEE (reference sequence). Deletions cut 0 bases from V and 10 bases from J, with 8 bases between.

J is TRBJ1-2 and V is TRBV5-4; D call uncertain. Deletions cut 4 bases from V and 7 bases from J, with 11 bases between. Germline V gives CDR1 SGHNT, CDR2 YYREEE (reference sequence). The CDR3 is 12 amino acids. The CDR3 here is CASSPQGRGYTF. The CDR3 DNA sequence: TGTGCCAGCAGCCCCCAAGGACGTGGCTACACCTTC.

The chain carries TRBV27 and TRBJ1-5; unclear D gene. With 4 bases removed from V and 4 bases from J, the gap between germline ends came to 5 bases. The CDR3 length is 12 residues. Germline V gene data show CDR1 as MNHEY and CDR2 as SMNVEV (reference sequence). CDR3 nucleotide sequence: TGTGCCAGCAGTTCCTATAATCAGCCCCAGCATTTT. This encodes CASSSYNQPQHF.

V is TRBV6-5 and J is TRBJ2-3, with D possibly matching TRBD1 (6 bases). Trimming left V 4 bases short and J 3 bases short, with 14 bases between. The V gene's germline CDR1 is MNHEY and CDR2 SVGAGI. The CDR3 length is 15 residues. The CDR3 DNA reads as TGTGCCAGCAGTTTACAGGGCATGGATACAGATACGCAGTATTTT. As protein: CASSLQGMDTDTQYF.

With respect to this clone: Other nucleotide sequences in the sample specify the same CDR3. The genes are TRBV6-1 and TRBJ2-3; 14 bases align to TRBD2. Germline V gene data show CDR1 as MNHNS and CDR2 as SASEGT. The CDR3 spans 15 residues. The J segment lost 4 bases and the V segment lost 4 bases, leaving 1 base of the junction unmatched. Here the CDR3 reads CASSGLAGGPDTQYF. CDR3 coding DNA: TGTGCCAGCAGTGGACTAGCGGGGGGGCCAGATACGCAGTATTTT.

The rearrangement links TRBV18 to TRBJ2-4; TRBD1 aligns across 8 bases. The CDR3 runs 15 residues. Germline values: CDR1 KGHSH, CDR2 LQKENI. V trimming: 3 bases; J trimming: 8 bases; junction bases outside the gene matches: 9. The CDR3 is CASSPTGVGEDIQYF. The DNA for the CDR3 is TGTGCCAGCTCACCGACAGGGGTGGGCGAGGACATTCAGTACTTC.

The genes are TRBV29-1 and TRBJ2-2, with unresolved D. CDR1 is SQVTM and CDR2 is ANQGSEA in the germline V gene. Trimming removed 4 bases from V and 5 bases from J, with 8 bases in between. The CDR3 has 12 residues. The CDR3 protein is CSVVVETGELFF. In DNA form, the CDR3 reads TGCAGCGTTGTGGTGGAAACCGGGGAGCTGTTTTTT.

The chain carries TRBV5-6 and TRBJ1-2; tentatively, D is TRBD1 (5 bases). Trimming left V 6 bases short and J 2 bases short, with 11 bases between. The CDR3 runs to 13 residues. Germline V gene data show CDR1 as SGHDT and CDR2 as YYEEEE. The CDR3 loop reads CASIRGLNYGYTF. The CDR3 nucleotides are TGTGCCAGCATAAGGGGTTTGAACTATGGCTACACCTTC.

In its sample, this clone was seen a few times. The CDR3 DNA is TGTGCCAGCAGCTTCGCTGGGAACTACGAGCAGTACTTC. This translates into CASSFAGNYEQYF. The chain has TRBV5-6 and TRBJ2-7; D uncertain. Germline CDR1 is SGHDT and CDR2 is YYEEEE. There are 13 residues in the CDR3. V lost 2 bases and J 3 bases, leaving 9 bases between the germline ends.

This clone was counted only a few times. This rearrangement joins TRBV11-1 to TRBJ2-3, with a tentative D call TRBD2 (6 bases). In germline, CDR1 is SGHAT, CDR2 FQDESV (reference sequence). V lost 5 bases and J 5 bases, leaving 17 bases between the germline ends. The CDR3 runs 15 residues. The CDR3 spells CASSLGGRSIDTQYF. As DNA, the CDR3 is TGTGCCAGCAGCCTGGGGGGACGAAGTATAGATACGCAGTATTTT.

This clone was counted once. The rearrangement links TRBV15 to TRBJ1-6; D is possibly TRBD1 (5 bases). Germline V gene data show CDR1 as LNHNV and CDR2 as YYDKDF (reference sequence). The CDR3 is 14 amino acids. The V end lost 5 bases, the J end lost 8 bases, and 13 bases lay between the germline ends. The CDR3 DNA is TGTGCCACCAGCGGGGGAGTTACGGATTCACCCCTCCACTTT. It yields the protein CATSGGVTDSPLHF.

This clone was observed a handful of times. The rearrangement joins TRBV9 to TRBJ1-4, with D possibly TRBD1 on 5 matching bases. The CDR3 extends over 15 amino acids. Germline V gene data show CDR1 as SGDLS and CDR2 as YYNGEE. V lost 5 bases to trimming and J lost 0 bases, with 11 bases between them. DNA for the CDR3: TGTGCCAGCAGTTCCCAGGGATCAACTAATGAAAAACTGTTTTTT. Translated: CASSSQGSTNEKLFF.

This rearrangement joins TRBV7-9 to TRBJ2-7, with no clear D. Germline V gene data show CDR1 as SEHNR and CDR2 as FQNEAQ (reference sequence). V was shortened by 3 bases and J by 3 bases, with 3 bases between the two germline ends. The CDR3 runs 11 residues. CDR3 in amino acids: CASSFLYEQYF. CDR3 nucleotides: TGTGCCAGCAGCTTCCTCTACGAGCAGTACTTC.

The genes are TRBV5-4 and TRBJ1-3; D is unresolved. Germline V CDR1 and CDR2: SGHNT, YYREEE (reference sequence). Trimming removed 5 bases from V and 3 bases from J, with 12 bases in between. CDR3 size: 14 residues. In nucleotides, the CDR3 is TGTGCCAGCAGTCTCGACGGGGTTGGAAACACCATATATTTT. As protein: CASSLDGVGNTIYF.

The V call is TRBV2, the J call TRBJ2-3; the D is unclear. Germline CDR1 is SNHLY and CDR2 is FYNNEI. CDR3 length equals 15 residues. The V end lost 3 bases, the J end lost 5 bases, and 15 bases lay between the germline ends. The CDR3 protein is CASSELSLGIDTQYF. In DNA form, the CDR3 reads TGTGCCAGCAGTGAGTTGAGCCTTGGTATAGATACGCAGTATTTT.

The chain uses TRBV7-2 and TRBJ2-2; TRBD1 might be the D (6 bases). CDR1 and CDR2 from the germline V gene are SGHTA and FQGNSA. The CDR3 extends over 13 amino acids. Trimming stripped 5 bases from V and 7 bases from J, with 11 bases between. The CDR3 DNA sequence: TGTGCCAGCAGCGGACACAGGGACGGGGAGCTGTTTTTT. As protein: CASSGHRDGELFF.

V and J are TRBV7-9 and TRBJ1-6; D unresolved. Per the germline V gene, CDR1 is SEHNR and CDR2 is FQNEAQ (reference sequence). The CDR3 totals 12 residues. V lost 5 bases to trimming and J lost 9 bases, with 8 bases between them. The CDR3 sequence: CASSTVLSPLHF. Here the CDR3 DNA reads TGTGCCAGCAGCACCGTTCTTTCACCCCTCCACTTT.